What follows is one T cell receptor (beta chain) and its context. What it binds is not known. The data belong to a study of cytomegalovirus exposure and HLA in healthy donors. Whole-study results and caveats: The study designated around 150 TCR beta chains cytomegalovirus-associated. The authors excluded some V segments, including TRBV6-2 and TRBV6-3, as indistinguishable.

PCR involved 60 Vbeta and 13 Jbeta primers. TCRdb keeps only in-frame clones here, not all; method: immunoSEQ multiplex PCR. The sample includes about 190,000 clones, approximately 80% of them seen just once. Germline loops: CDR1 LGHNA, CDR2 YNFKEQ. The CDR3 has 15 residues. V was clipped by 3 bases and J by 1 base; unmatched bases: 5. The chain employs TRBV4-2 and TRBJ1-1; 7 nucleotides agree with TRBD1. The TCR sequence derives from a woman between 25 and 40 years old in good health and CMV-seropositive. The sample comprised PBMCs. CDR3 sequence: CASSQAGQQNTEAFF. As DNA, the CDR3 is TGTGCCAGCAGCCAGGCGGGACAGCAGAACACTGAAGCTTTCTTT.